Sequencing of this TCR beta chain was carried out in a study of PD-L1 blockade in urothelial cancer (dated by TCRdb to between 2016 and 2019). For the wider study: Every patient began therapy in about 2014 and was given atezolizumab 1,200 mg intravenously every 3 weeks. About 90% of the 29 patients were males with bladder-origin urothelial cancer, and about two thirds of the roughly 30 reported a prior smoking history. An ECOG performance status of 0 or 1 was recorded for the patients, and 0 to 3 prior chemotherapy regimens had been received by the patients. Blood samples were analyzed 3 weeks after the start of treatment (second dose) and 6 weeks after the start of treatment. Blood samples gave a median of about 150,000 T cells and roughly 83,000 unique TCRs, with a median clonality of around 0.074. The study, an exploratory multi-omic analysis, examined somatic, immune and clinical correlates of response to PD-L1 blockade with atezolizumab in urothelial cancer. Pretreatment tumor samples, along with matched peripheral blood serially collected before and after atezolizumab treatment, were subjected to TCR sequencing. Durable clinical benefit was defined as a progression-free survival longer than 6 months, and TCR features were additionally tested against progression-free survival and overall survival. In the same patients, pretreatment tumors underwent whole exome sequencing and RNA sequencing in addition to TCR sequencing. Nine patients achieved durable clinical benefit and approximately 20 did not. Around 29 patients had pretreatment blood TCR-seq, around 25 had at least one posttreatment blood collection, and around 25 had tumor TCR-seq.

A total of around 30 patients with locally advanced or metastatic urothelial carcinoma, treated at Memorial Sloan Kettering on a trial protocol, made up the cohort. Peripheral blood mononuclear cells were collected pretreatment and during treatment, with between 1 and 8 total time points obtained per patient. The Qiagen DNeasy Blood extraction kit was used to purify genomic DNA from total PBMCs and from tumor samples. PBMCs were collected pretreatment and during treatment, and were isolated and stored as previously described. Synthetic TCR analog templates were spiked into each PCR to estimate absolute template abundance from read counts. TCRbeta CDR3 regions were amplified from genomic DNA with bias-controlled V and J gene primers using the immunoSEQ assay. Sequencing of rearranged TCRbeta segments was performed at approximately 20X coverage. The original pipeline was this. Clustering was used to correct sequencing errors, and CDR3s were annotated against IMGT to assign V, D and J genes. Downstream analyses used only productive TCRbeta rearrangements and left out out-of-frame or stop-codon sequences. Clonality was computed as one minus Shannon entropy normalized by the log of the number of unique productive sequences. Fisher's exact test with Benjamini-Hochberg correction, at a threshold of adjusted p below 0.01, was used to find clones that differed between time points or between blood and tumor. Held by TCRdb, this immuneACCESS table contains in-frame sequences only and omits some clones. Under half of the omission traces to an unresolved V gene where checked; the cause of the rest is unknown. V and J calls and clone size follow that table, whereas D and trimming were derived from the DNA. The table for this sample lists 35,000 to 40,000 clones; over 75% of them were counted only once. The ten largest clones take up approximately 3.6% of the sample.

The paper's findings and limits, for the study overall: Because the sample size was small (n of about 30) and many exploratory analyses were performed, the results are intended to be hypothesis-generating. Greater expansion of tumor-associated TCR clones in peripheral blood 3 weeks after the start of treatment was observed in patients with durable benefit (n of about 22, p = 0.022). Improved progression-free and overall survival was associated with having pretreatment peripheral blood TCR clonality below the median.

Note on this clone: The antigen it binds to is not known. Qualities for individual bases were not recorded, and no much larger clone is one base off.

Trimming leaves V shorter by 5 bases and J shorter by 4 bases, with the junction holding 9 bases beyond the gene matches. The CDR3 goes from the cysteine to the phenylalanine over 15 residues. This entry keeps only the CDR3 DNA: 45 bases, framed from base 1. The germline V gene provides CDR1 SGHRS and CDR2 YFSETQ. Sequencing was performed on PBMCs, taken around atezolizumab (anti-PD-L1) treatment. This TCR was recovered from a man between 70 and 80 years old with urothelial cancer. Recombination connected TRBV5-1 to TRBJ1-1, with TRBD1 matching 9 junction bases. The CDR3 here reads CASRQLRDRVTEAFF. The DNA reads as follows: TGCGCCAGCAGACAACTCCGGGACAGGGTCACTGAAGCTTTCTTT. This CDR3, with the reference TRBV5-1 and TRBJ1-1 proteins standing in past its ends, gives the full variable domain KAGVTQTPRYLIKTRGQQVTLSCSPISGHRSVSWYQQTPGQGLQFLFEYFSETQRNKGNFPGRFSGRQFSNSRSEMNVSTLELGDSALYLCASRQLRDRVTEAFFGQGTRLTVV.